This TCR beta chain stems from a study of T cells after yellow fever vaccination. This clonotype was counted between two and nine times. Generation of TCR cDNA used 5'RACE template switching (which added a universal primer site and UMIs). TCRdb recomputed calls from the 5' RACE reads with MiXCR, one row per CDR3 protein. In the table there are some 250,000 distinct CDR3 sequences, around 3.5% of which are singletons. Germline CDR1 is SGHRS and CDR2 is YFSETQ. Trimming shortened V by 0 bases and J by 3 bases, and 9 bases separated the two germline ends. The CDR3 is made up of 14 amino acids. This clonotype was obtained from a man younger than 35 who received the YFV17D yellow fever vaccine. The rearrangement links TRBV5-1 to TRBJ2-5; D remains unclear. This specimen consisted of PBMCs, obtained 15 days after the yellow fever booster vaccination. The CDR3 region has the DNA TGCGCCAGCAGCTTGGCAATGGGTGAAGAGACCCAGTACTTC. Amino acids: CASSLAMGEETQYF.